Listed below are T cell receptor beta chains from one sample, sequenced in a study of T cell changes during pregnancy in multiple sclerosis. Only in-frame clones appear in the TCRdb table, and some are missing; sequencing was by immunoSEQ multiplex PCR. The table lists over 45,000 clones, roughly nine tenths of them singletons, with 0.2% in the top ten. Material: CD4+ T cells from peripheral blood mononuclear cells, obtained in the second trimester of pregnancy. The receptors originated from a female donor with multiple sclerosis, enrolled in a pregnancy study. The CDR3 runs from the conserved cysteine through the conserved F or W. D genes are given only for firm matches. Clone size is shown for a subset of rows, as once, few, many or a class of expanded clone.

size: .
V: TRBV10-3
J: TRBJ2-5
D: TRBD2
DNA: TGTGCCATCAGTACCACTAGCGGGGCTGGCGAGAGGGAGACCCAGTACTTC
CDR3: CAISTTSGAGERETQYF

size: .
V: TRBV6-5
J: TRBJ1-2
D: TRBD1
DNA: TGTGCCAGCAGTAACCAACAGGGGCCAGGCTATGGCTACACCTTC
CDR3: CASSNQQGPGYGYTF

size: .
V: TRBV2
J: TRBJ1-2
D: TRBD1
DNA: TGTGCCAGCAGCGGGGGACAGGAATTCTATGGCTACACCTTC
CDR3: CASSGGQEFYGYTF

size: .
V: TRBV5-1
J: TRBJ2-1
D: TRBD2
DNA: TGCGCCTCGTCCCGGGAGGATCCCTCCAATGAGCAGTTCTTC
CDR3: CASSREDPSNEQFF

size: .
V: TRBV7-9
J: TRBJ1-4
D: .
DNA: TGTGCCAGCAGCTCCTCCGGGGGGGCGGCTAATGAAAAACTGTTTTTT
CDR3: CASSSSGGAANEKLFF

size: .
V: TRBV28
J: TRBJ1-1
D: .
DNA: TGTGCCAGCAGTTTAATGGGGCTTACCACTGAAGCTTTCTTT
CDR3: CASSLMGLTTEAFF

size: .
V: TRBV5-1
J: TRBJ1-4
D: TRBD1
DNA: TGCGCCAGCAGCTTAAAGACAGGGCTGGAAAAACTGTTTTTT
CDR3: CASSLKTGLEKLFF

size: .
V: TRBV6-6
J: TRBJ2-7
D: TRBD1
DNA: TGTGCCAGCAGTTACTCCTTGCAGGGGGCGGTGGACGAGCAGTACTTC
CDR3: CASSYSLQGAVDEQYF

size: .
V: TRBV10-3
J: TRBJ2-3
D: TRBD2
DNA: TGTGCCATCAGTGGACTAGCGGGAACAGATACGCAGTATTTT
CDR3: CAISGLAGTDTQYF

size: .
V: TRBV27
J: TRBJ2-5
D: .
DNA: TGTGCCAGCGGCGAAAGCCGAGCAGGGAAGACCCAGTACTTC
CDR3: CASGESRAGKTQYF

size: .
V: TRBV19
J: TRBJ2-7
D: TRBD2
DNA: TGTGCCAGTGGGGTCTCTAGCGGGGGCTACCCGCAGTACTTC
CDR3: CASGVSSGGYPQYF

size: .
V: TRBV25-1
J: TRBJ2-5
D: .
DNA: TGTGCCAGCAGTGAACAAATCCCCCAAGAGACCCAGTACTTC
CDR3: CASSEQIPQETQYF

size: .
V: TRBV5-1
J: TRBJ1-1
D: .
DNA: TGCGCCAGCAGCTTGGGGCGGGGGGGGAACACTGAAGCTTTCTTT
CDR3: CASSLGRGGNTEAFF

size: .
V: TRBV5-1
J: TRBJ1-2
D: .
DNA: TGCGCCAGCAGCTGGACCGGGACTGCCAGTAACTATGGCTACACCTTC
CDR3: CASSWTGTASNYGYTF

size: .
V: TRBV28
J: TRBJ1-2
D: TRBD1
DNA: TGTGCCAGCAGGACCTCCGGGACAGAAACTGGCTACACCTTC
CDR3: CASRTSGTETGYTF

size: .
V: TRBV6-1
J: TRBJ1-5
D: TRBD1
DNA: TGTGCCAGCAGTGTCCTCGGGACAGGGGGACAGCCCCAGCATTTT
CDR3: CASSVLGTGGQPQHF

size: .
V: TRBV18
J: TRBJ2-1
D: .
DNA: TGTGCCAGCTCACCTAAACGGGGGGCGGATGAGCAGTTCTTC
CDR3: CASSPKRGADEQFF

size: .
V: TRBV28
J: TRBJ2-4
D: .
DNA: TGTGCCAGCAGTTTCCAACAGGTTGCCAAAAACATTCAGTACTTC
CDR3: CASSFQQVAKNIQYF

size: .
V: TRBV7-9
J: TRBJ2-1
D: .
DNA: TGTGCCAGCCTGGGGACTGGGATGGGGGGGCCTTACAATGAGCAGTTCTTC
CDR3: CASLGTGMGGPYNEQFF

size: .
V: TRBV9
J: TRBJ2-1
D: TRBD2
DNA: TGTGCCAGCAGCCCTCGGACTAGCGGCCACGATGAGCAGTTCTTC
CDR3: CASSPRTSGHDEQFF

size: .
V: TRBV6-1
J: TRBJ1-2
D: .
DNA: TGTGCCAGCAGTGATGTACAGGGACCCTATGGCTACACCTTC
CDR3: CASSDVQGPYGYTF

size: .
V: TRBV9
J: TRBJ2-1
D: TRBD2
DNA: TGTGCCAGCAGCTTCGGACTAGCTACCCTAAATGAGCAGTTCTTC
CDR3: CASSFGLATLNEQFF

size: .
V: TRBV5-6
J: TRBJ2-5
D: TRBD2
DNA: TGTGCCAGCAGCTTGGATATGTCTAGCGGGGGGTTCTGGGAGACCCAGTACTTC
CDR3: CASSLDMSSGGFWETQYF

size: .
V: TRBV6-4
J: TRBJ2-1
D: .
DNA: TGTGCCAGCAGTGACGGGGAGGTGGGGAATGAGCAGTTCTTC
CDR3: CASSDGEVGNEQFF

size: few
V: TRBV30
J: TRBJ1-1
D: .
DNA: TGTGCCTGGAGTGTAAACGGGGGAACTGAAGCTTTCTTT
CDR3: CAWSVNGGTEAFF

size: once
V: TRBV6-5
J: TRBJ1-1
D: TRBD1
DNA: TGTGCCAGCAGTTCCCTCGGACAGGGAGTTTATCCTGAAGCTTTCTTT
CDR3: CASSSLGQGVYPEAFF

size: .
V: TRBV5-6
J: TRBJ1-6
D: TRBD1
DNA: TGTGCCAGCAGCTTGGGGACGGACAGGGGAGGCTATAATTCACCCCTCCACTTT
CDR3: CASSLGTDRGGYNSPLHF

size: .
V: TRBV29-1
J: TRBJ2-5
D: TRBD2
DNA: TGCAGCGTTAGACTAGCGGGGGGCCAAGAGACCCAGTACTTC
CDR3: CSVRLAGGQETQYF

size: .
V: TRBV5-1
J: TRBJ2-2
D: TRBD2
DNA: TGCGCCAGAACCGGGACTAGCATAACCGGGGAGCTGTTTTTT
CDR3: CARTGTSITGELFF

size: .
V: TRBV28
J: TRBJ2-7
D: .
DNA: TGTGCCAGCAGGAGGACAGCACTCTCCTACGAGCAGTACTTC
CDR3: CASRRTALSYEQYF

size: .
V: TRBV5-1
J: TRBJ2-1
D: TRBD2
DNA: TGCGCCAGCAGCCTTCGTGGACTAGCGGGAGTCAATGAGCAGTTCTTC
CDR3: CASSLRGLAGVNEQFF

size: .
V: TRBV7-9
J: TRBJ2-2
D: .
DNA: TGTGCCAGCAGCGTATCCACAGGGAACACCGGGGAGCTGTTTTTT
CDR3: CASSVSTGNTGELFF

size: .
V: TRBV7-3
J: TRBJ2-1
D: TRBD2
DNA: TGTGCCAGCAGCTTAATTGCGGGAGGGCCCTCCTACAATGAGCAGTTCTTC
CDR3: CASSLIAGGPSYNEQFF

size: .
V: TRBV7-2
J: TRBJ1-1
D: .
DNA: TGTGCCAGCATGGATCCGGGGAAAGGGAACACTGAAGCTTTCTTT
CDR3: CASMDPGKGNTEAFF

size: .
V: TRBV6-5
J: TRBJ2-2
D: .
DNA: TGTGCCAGCAGTTACTTCCCTACGAACACCGGGGAGCTGTTTTTT
CDR3: CASSYFPTNTGELFF

size: .
V: TRBV11-2
J: TRBJ2-7
D: TRBD2
DNA: TGTGCCAGCAGCACTACCGGGACTACCGGCTCCTACGAGCAGTACTTC
CDR3: CASSTTGTTGSYEQYF

size: .
V: TRBV27
J: TRBJ2-1
D: TRBD2
DNA: TGTGCCAGCAGGCTCACGCTAGCGGGAGATTGGTACAATGAGCAGTTCTTC
CDR3: CASRLTLAGDWYNEQFF

size: .
V: TRBV6-4
J: TRBJ2-1
D: .
DNA: TGTGCCAGCAGTGACGCAGGGAACTCCTACAATGAGCAGTTCTTC
CDR3: CASSDAGNSYNEQFF

size: .
V: TRBV28
J: TRBJ2-3
D: TRBD2
DNA: TGTGCCAGCAGTTTATGGGCGGGAGTGGGCGCAGATACGCAGTATTTT
CDR3: CASSLWAGVGADTQYF

size: .
V: TRBV2
J: TRBJ1-2
D: .
DNA: TGTGCCAGCAGTGAAGCGCTTGCGGACTACACCTTC
CDR3: CASSEALADYTF

size: .
V: TRBV19
J: TRBJ2-6
D: .
DNA: TGTGCCAGTAGCCGGACAGTTGGAGCCAACGTCCTGACTTTC
CDR3: CASSRTVGANVLTF

size: .
V: TRBV14
J: TRBJ1-6
D: .
DNA: TGTGCCAGCAGCCCGGGACTTGCTAATTCACCCCTCCACTTT
CDR3: CASSPGLANSPLHF

size: .
V: TRBV19
J: TRBJ1-5
D: .
DNA: TGTGCCAGTAGTGGGTCAGGGGACGGGTATCAGCCCCAGCATTTT
CDR3: CASSGSGDGYQPQHF

size: once
V: TRBV30
J: TRBJ2-2
D: .
DNA: TGTGCCTGGAGAGGCAGGGAATACACCGGGGAGCTGTTTTTT
CDR3: CAWRGREYTGELFF

size: .
V: TRBV20-1
J: TRBJ1-2
D: TRBD1
DNA: TGCAGTGCTAGAGATTCTCACAGGGGGAATTTC
CDR3: CSARDSHRGNF

size: once
V: TRBV6-1
J: TRBJ2-5
D: TRBD1
DNA: TGTGCCAGCAACCAGGGGGCGATAGGACAAGAGACCCAGTACTTC
CDR3: CASNQGAIGQETQYF